Below are 5 T cell receptor beta chains sequenced from a single sample in a study of tumor T cells in aggressive B-cell lymphoma. Here immunoSEQ multiplex PCR was the method, and the copy in TCRdb shows in-frame clones only, minus some. Among nearly 850 clones listed, roughly four fifths were seen once. The sample was tumor tissue. The receptors derive from an adult with diffuse large B cell lymphoma.

The V gene is TRBV5-6, the J gene TRBJ1-1; D unclear. Per germline, CDR1 SGHDT and CDR2 YYEEEE. V lost 3 bases and J lost 1, with 13 bases in between. CDR3 size: 15 residues. CDR3 sequence: CASSSGPASNTEAFF. The CDR3 nucleotides read TGTGCCAGCAGCTCGGGTCCCGCCTCGAACACTGAAGCTTTCTTT. The complete variable domain, with remaining parts taken from reference TRBV5-6 and TRBJ1-1, reads DAGVTQSPTHLIKTRGQQVTLRCSPKSGHDTVSWYQQALGQGPQFIFQYYEEEERQRGNFPDRFSGHQFPNYSSELNVNALLLGDSALYLCASSSGPASNTEAFFGQGTRLTVV.

This chain uses TRBV4-2 with TRBJ2-2, with 12 bases identical to TRBD2. J was trimmed by 0 bases and V by 4 bases; bases with no gene match: 6. Germline-derived CDR1 and CDR2 are LGHNA and YNFKEQ. This CDR3 is 18 amino acids long. CDR3 coding DNA: TGTGCCAGCAGCCTGAGACTAGCGGGAGTGGCGAACACCGGGGAGCTGTTTTTT. Amino acids: CASSLRLAGVANTGELFF.

The chain couples TRBV9 to TRBJ1-4; D might be TRBD1 (5 bases). Trimming took off 1 base at V and 0 bases at J, with 10 bases between the two ends. Germline V gene data show CDR1 as SGDLS and CDR2 as YYNGEE. This CDR3 is 16 amino acids long. The CDR3 bases are TGTGCCAGCAGCGTAAGGGGCCAGGCAACTAATGAAAAACTGTTTTTT. Translating it yields CASSVRGQATNEKLFF.

The sample holds a few counts of this clone. The chain recombines TRBV28 with TRBJ1-1; no reliable D call. The CDR3 length is 12 residues. The germline V gene encodes CDR1 MDHEN and CDR2 SYDVKM. The V end lost 6 bases, the J end lost 3 bases, and 8 bases lay between the germline ends. The CDR3 bases are TGTGCCAGCAGCCCTCTCGACACTGAAGCTTTCTTT. This translates into CASSPLDTEAFF.

The chain has TRBV29-1 and TRBJ1-1; D is unresolved. Germline assignment: CDR1 SQVTM and CDR2 ANQGSEA. Trimming cost V 2 bases and J 1 base, with 11 bases left between them. There are 14 residues in the CDR3. The CDR3 region is CSVELRRPNTEAFF. DNA for the CDR3: TGCAGCGTTGAACTTCGCAGGCCGAACACTGAAGCTTTCTTT.